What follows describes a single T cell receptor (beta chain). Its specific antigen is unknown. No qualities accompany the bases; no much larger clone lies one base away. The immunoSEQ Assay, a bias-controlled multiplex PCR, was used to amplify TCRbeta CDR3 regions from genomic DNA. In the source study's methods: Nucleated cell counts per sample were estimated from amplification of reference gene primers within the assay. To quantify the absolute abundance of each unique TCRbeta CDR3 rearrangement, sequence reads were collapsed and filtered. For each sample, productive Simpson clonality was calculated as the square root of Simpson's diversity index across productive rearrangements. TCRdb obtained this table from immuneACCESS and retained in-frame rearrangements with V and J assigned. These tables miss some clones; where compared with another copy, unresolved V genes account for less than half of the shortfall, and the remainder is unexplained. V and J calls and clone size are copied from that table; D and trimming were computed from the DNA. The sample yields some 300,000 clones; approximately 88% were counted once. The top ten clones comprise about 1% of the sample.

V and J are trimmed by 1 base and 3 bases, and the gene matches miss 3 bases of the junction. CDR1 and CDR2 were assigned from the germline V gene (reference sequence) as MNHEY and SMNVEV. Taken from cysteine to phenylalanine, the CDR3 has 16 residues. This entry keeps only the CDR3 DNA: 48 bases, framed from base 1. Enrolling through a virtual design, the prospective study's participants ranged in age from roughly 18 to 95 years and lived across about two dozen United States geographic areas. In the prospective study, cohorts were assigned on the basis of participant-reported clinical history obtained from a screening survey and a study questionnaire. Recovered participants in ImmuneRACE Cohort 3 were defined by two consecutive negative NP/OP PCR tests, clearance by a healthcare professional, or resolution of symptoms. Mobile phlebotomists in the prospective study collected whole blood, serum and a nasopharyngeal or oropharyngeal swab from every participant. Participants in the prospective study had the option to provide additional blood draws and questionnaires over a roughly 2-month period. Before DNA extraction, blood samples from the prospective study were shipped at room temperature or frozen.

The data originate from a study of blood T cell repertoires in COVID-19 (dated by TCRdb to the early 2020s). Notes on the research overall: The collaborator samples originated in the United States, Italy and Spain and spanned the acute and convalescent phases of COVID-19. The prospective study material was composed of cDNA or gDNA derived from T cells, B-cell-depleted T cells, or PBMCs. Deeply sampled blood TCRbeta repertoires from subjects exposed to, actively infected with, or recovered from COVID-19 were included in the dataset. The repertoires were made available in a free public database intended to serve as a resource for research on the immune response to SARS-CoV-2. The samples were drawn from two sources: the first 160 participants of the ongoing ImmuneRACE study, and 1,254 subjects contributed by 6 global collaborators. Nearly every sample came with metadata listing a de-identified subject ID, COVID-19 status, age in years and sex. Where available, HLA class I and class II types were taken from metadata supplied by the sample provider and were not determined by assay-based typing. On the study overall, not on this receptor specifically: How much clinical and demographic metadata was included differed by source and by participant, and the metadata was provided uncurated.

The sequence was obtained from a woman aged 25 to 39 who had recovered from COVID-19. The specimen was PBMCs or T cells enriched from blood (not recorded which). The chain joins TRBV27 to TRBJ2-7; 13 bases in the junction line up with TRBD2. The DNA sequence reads TGTGCCAGCAGTTTATGGGGACTAGCGGGGAACTACGAGCAGTACTTC. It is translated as CASSLWGLAGNYEQYF.